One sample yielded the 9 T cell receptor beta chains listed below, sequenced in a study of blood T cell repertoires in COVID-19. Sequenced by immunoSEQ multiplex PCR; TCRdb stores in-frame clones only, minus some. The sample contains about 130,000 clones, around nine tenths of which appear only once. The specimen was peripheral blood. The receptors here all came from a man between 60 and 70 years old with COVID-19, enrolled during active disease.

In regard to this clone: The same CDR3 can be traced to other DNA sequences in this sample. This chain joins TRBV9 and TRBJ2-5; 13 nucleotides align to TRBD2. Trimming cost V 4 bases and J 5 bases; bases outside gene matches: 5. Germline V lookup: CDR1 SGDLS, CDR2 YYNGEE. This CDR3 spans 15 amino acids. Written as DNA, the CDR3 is TGTGCCAGCAGCCCCCGGACTAGCGGGGGTGAGACCCAGTACTTC. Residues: CASSPRTSGGETQYF.

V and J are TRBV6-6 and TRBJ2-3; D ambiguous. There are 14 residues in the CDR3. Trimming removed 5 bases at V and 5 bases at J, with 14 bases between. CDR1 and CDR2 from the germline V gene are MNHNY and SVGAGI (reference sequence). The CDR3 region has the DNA TGTGCCAGCAGTCTCCGGGTTCGAGGAGATACGCAGTATTTT. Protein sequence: CASSLRVRGDTQYF.

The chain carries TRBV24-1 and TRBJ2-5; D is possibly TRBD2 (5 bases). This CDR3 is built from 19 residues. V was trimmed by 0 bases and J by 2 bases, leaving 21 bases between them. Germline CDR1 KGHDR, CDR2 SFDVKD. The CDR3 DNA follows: TGTGCCACCAGTGATTTGTCCGGTACACTCGGTGGAGGTCAAGAGACCCAGTACTTC. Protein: CATSDLSGTLGGGQETQYF.

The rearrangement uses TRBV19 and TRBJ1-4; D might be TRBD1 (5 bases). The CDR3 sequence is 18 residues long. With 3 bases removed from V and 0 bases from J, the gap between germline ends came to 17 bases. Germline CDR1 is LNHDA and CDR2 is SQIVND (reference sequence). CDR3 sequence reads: CASSMVTWGETTNEKLFF. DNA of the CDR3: TGTGCCAGTAGTATGGTAACCTGGGGGGAAACAACTAATGAAAAACTGTTTTTT.

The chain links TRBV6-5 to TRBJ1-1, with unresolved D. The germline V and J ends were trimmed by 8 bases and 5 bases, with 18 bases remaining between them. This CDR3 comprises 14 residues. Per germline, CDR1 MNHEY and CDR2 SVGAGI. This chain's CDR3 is CASLPRGGWTEAFF. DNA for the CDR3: TGTGCCAGCCTCCCCCGGGGTGGATGGACTGAAGCTTTCTTT.

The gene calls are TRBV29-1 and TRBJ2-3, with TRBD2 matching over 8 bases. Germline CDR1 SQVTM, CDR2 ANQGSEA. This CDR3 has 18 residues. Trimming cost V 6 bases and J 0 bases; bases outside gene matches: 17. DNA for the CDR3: TGCAGCGTCCTCTCGTCCGACGGGGGGGCTGCGAGCACAGATACGCAGTATTTT. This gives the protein CSVLSSDGGAASTDTQYF.

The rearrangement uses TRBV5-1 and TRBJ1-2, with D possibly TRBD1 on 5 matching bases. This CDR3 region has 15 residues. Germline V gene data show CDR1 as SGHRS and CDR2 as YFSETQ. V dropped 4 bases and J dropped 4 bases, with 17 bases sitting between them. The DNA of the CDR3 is TGCGCCAGCAGCCCTCGGGAGGGGAATAGCTATGGCTACACCTTC. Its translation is CASSPREGNSYGYTF.

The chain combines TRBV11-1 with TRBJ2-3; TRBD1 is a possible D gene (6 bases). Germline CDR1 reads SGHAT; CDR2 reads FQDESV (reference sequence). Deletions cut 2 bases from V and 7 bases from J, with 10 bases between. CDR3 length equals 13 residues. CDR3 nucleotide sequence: TGTGCCAGCAGCTTAATCGGACAGCATACGCAGTATTTT. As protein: CASSLIGQHTQYF.

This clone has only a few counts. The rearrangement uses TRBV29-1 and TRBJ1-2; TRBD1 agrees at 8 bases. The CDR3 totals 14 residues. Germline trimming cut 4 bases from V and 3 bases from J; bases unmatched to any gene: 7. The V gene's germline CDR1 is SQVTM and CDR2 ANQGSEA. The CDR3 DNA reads TGCAGCGTTGCTTCCGGGACAGGCGACTATGGCTACACCTTC. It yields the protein CSVASGTGDYGYTF.